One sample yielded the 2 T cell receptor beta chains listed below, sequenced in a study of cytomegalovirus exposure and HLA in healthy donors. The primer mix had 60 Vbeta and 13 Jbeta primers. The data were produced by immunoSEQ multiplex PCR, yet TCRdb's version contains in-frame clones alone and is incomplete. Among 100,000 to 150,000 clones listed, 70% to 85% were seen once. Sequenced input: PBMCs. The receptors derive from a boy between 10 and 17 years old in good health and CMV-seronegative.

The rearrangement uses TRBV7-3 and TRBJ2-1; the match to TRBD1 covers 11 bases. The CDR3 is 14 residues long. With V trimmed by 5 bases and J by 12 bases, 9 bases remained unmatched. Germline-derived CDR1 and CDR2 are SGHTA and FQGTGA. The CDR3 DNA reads TGTGCCAGCAGCCCAGGGACAGGGGGATTGAGGCAGTTCTTC. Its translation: CASSPGTGGLRQFF.

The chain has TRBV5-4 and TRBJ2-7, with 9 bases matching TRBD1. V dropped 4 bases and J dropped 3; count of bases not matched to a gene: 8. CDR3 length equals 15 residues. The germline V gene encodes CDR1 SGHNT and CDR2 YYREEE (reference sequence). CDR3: CASSPDRGQSYEQYF. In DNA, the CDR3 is TGTGCCAGCAGCCCGGACAGGGGCCAAAGCTACGAGCAGTACTTC.